This TCR beta chain emerged from a study of lymphopenia after photon versus proton radiotherapy. Study-wide results and caveats: Authors raise, but do not show, better survival with proton therapy. After the lymphocyte nadir, photon-treated repertoires showed oligoclonal expansion, especially of CD8+ Temra cells. Photon-treated patients lost naive T cells and TCR diversity; proton-treated stayed stable.

This table comes from immunoSEQ multiplex PCR, and its TCRdb copy is limited to in-frame clones, with some not included. In the table there are roughly 53,000 clones, around 83% of which are singletons. This clone was seen a few times. Antigen specificity is unknown. The likely explanation is a read error, given a far larger clone one base away. V gave up 0 bases and J gave up 0 bases, with 7 bases separating them. Germline CDR1 SGHDT, CDR2 YYEEEE. The CDR3 covers 16 residues. This rearrangement joins TRBV5-6 to TRBJ2-6; D gene unclear. The clonotype was recovered from a man aged 50 to 60 with gastric cancer. This specimen was peripheral blood, taken from a patient treated with photon-based radiotherapy. The CDR3 sequence is CASSLDSPSGANVLTF. DNA of the CDR3: TGTGCCAGCAGCTTGGATAGCCCCTCTGGGGCCAACGTCCTGACTTTC.